These T cell receptor beta chains were read from a single sample in a study of T-cell memory formation after mild COVID-19. In TCRdb, the 5' RACE reads were re-called with MiXCR into one record per CDR3 protein. Of 500,000 to 600,000 distinct CDR3 sequences listed, about 20% are singletons. The sample was PBMCs or a T cell subset sorted from them (not recorded which). These receptor sequences come from an adult woman who had mild COVID-19 (a few samples of this study predate the infection). Cell type and time point are not known. Both conserved end residues are part of each CDR3. D genes are given only for firm matches. Rows may omit the clone size; those that give it use once, few, many or a size class.

abundance	d_gene	v_gene	j_gene	CDR3aa	CDR3nt
.	.	TRBV4-3	TRBJ1-2	CASSQDRAYGYTF	TGCGCCAGCAGCCAAGACAGGGCCTATGGCTACACCTTC
many	TRBD2	TRBV24-1	TRBJ2-2	CATSELSGGANTGELFF	TGTGCCACCAGTGAGCTTAGCGGGGGGGCGAACACCGGGGAGCTGTTTTTT
.	.	TRBV15	TRBJ1-5	CATSRGPEPQHF	TGTGCCACCAGCAGAGGTCCAGAGCCCCAGCATTTT
.	.	TRBV14	TRBJ2-5	CASSQGARLTQETQYF	TGTGCCAGCAGCCAAGGAGCCAGGCTTACACAAGAGACCCAGTACTTC
many	.	TRBV7-9	TRBJ1-5	CASSLEGRQPQHF	TGTGCCAGCAGCTTAGAGGGGAGACAGCCCCAGCATTTT
.	TRBD1	TRBV19	TRBJ1-5	CASTLTGGGHSNQPQHF	TGTGCCAGTACCCTGACAGGGGGAGGTCATAGCAATCAGCCCCAGCATTTT
many	.	TRBV4-2	TRBJ2-3	CASSPTSGFGGVDTQYF	TGTGCCAGCAGCCCAACCTCGGGGTTCGGCGGAGTGGATACGCAGTATTTT
few	TRBD2	TRBV6-5	TRBJ2-1	CASSYEASGVNEQFF	TGTGCCAGCAGTTACGAAGCTAGCGGTGTCAATGAGCAGTTCTTC
few	TRBD1	TRBV6-2/TRBV6-3	TRBJ2-2	CASSDPGPGGTGELFF	TGTGCCAGCAGTGACCCAGGGCCAGGGGGTACCGGGGAGCTGTTTTTT
few	.	TRBV2	TRBJ1-2	CASSRDTGYYGYTF	TGTGCCAGCAGCCGGGACACGGGCTACTATGGCTACACCTTC
few	TRBD1	TRBV18	TRBJ2-7	CASSPVRRPGQGTSEQYF	TGTGCCAGCTCACCTGTTCGACGCCCGGGACAGGGGACCAGTGAGCAGTACTTC
.	TRBD1	TRBV6-2/TRBV6-3	TRBJ1-1	CASSHPTGRPGLSTEAFF	TGTGCCAGCAGCCATCCGACAGGGCGTCCCGGCCTAAGCACTGAAGCTTTCTTT
.	TRBD2	TRBV20-1	TRBJ2-7	CSARDAAGGSYEQYF	TGCAGTGCTAGAGACGCGGCGGGAGGCTCCTACGAGCAGTACTTC
.	TRBD1	TRBV20-1	TRBJ2-3	CSARQGVGDTQYF	TGCAGTGCTAGACAGGGGGTTGGAGATACGCAGTATTTT
.	.	TRBV12-3/TRBV12-4	TRBJ1-4	CASISPGRANEKLFF	TGTGCCAGCATTTCCCCGGGTCGTGCGAATGAAAAACTGTTTTTT
.	.	TRBV27	TRBJ2-2	CASSSTGLPAGELFF	TGTGCCAGCAGTTCAACGGGACTCCCAGCCGGGGAGCTGTTTTTT